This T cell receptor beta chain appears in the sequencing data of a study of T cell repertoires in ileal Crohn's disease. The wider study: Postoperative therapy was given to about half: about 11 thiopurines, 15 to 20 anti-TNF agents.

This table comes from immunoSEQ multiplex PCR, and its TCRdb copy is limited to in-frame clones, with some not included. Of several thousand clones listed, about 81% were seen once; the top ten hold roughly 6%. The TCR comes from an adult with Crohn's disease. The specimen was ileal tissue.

The DNA for the CDR3 is TGTGCCAGCAGCCTAAACCCCCGGGACTCCCGGGGCTATAATTCACCCCTCCACTTT. Amino acids: CASSLNPRDSRGYNSPLHF. The V and J genes are TRBV14 and TRBJ1-6; D is possibly TRBD1 (5 bases). V lost 4 bases to trimming and J lost 3 bases, with 22 bases between them. The CDR3 runs to 19 residues. Germline-derived CDR1 and CDR2 are SGHDN and FVKESK.